This entry lists 18 T cell receptor beta chains sequenced from one sample in a study of cytomegalovirus exposure and HLA in healthy donors (dated by TCRdb to between 2016 and 2019). Library preparation employed the immunoSEQ multiplex PCR assay. A mixture of 60 forward primers for TCR Vbeta segments and 13 reverse primers for TCR Jbeta segments was used in the multiplex PCR. As stored in TCRdb, this immuneACCESS dataset retains in-frame rearrangements with V and J assigned. A fraction of the clones does not appear; measured against another copy, unresolved V genes explain less than half of the discrepancy, and the remainder lacks a known reason. This sample is represented by 60,000 to 70,000 clones; about three quarters of them were singletons. The ten top clones hold about 23% of the sample. The specimen was PBMCs. Every receptor here comes from a man aged 45-65 years in good health and CMV-seropositive.

V gene TRBV10-1 combines with J gene TRBJ2-3, with D possibly TRBD2 on 5 matching bases. This CDR3 spans 14 amino acids. The V end was cut by 1 base, the J end by 2 bases, with 7 bases between. Germline CDR1 is WNHNN and CDR2 is SYGVQD (reference sequence). DNA of the CDR3: TGCGCCAGCAGTGAGTACGGGGACACAGATACGCAGTATTTT. It translates to CASSEYGDTDTQYF.

This clone appeared a few times. The genes are TRBV5-1 and TRBJ1-1, with D tentatively TRBD1 (6 bases). V was cut by 4 bases and J by 0 bases, with 13 bases left in between. The V gene's germline CDR1 is SGHRS and CDR2 YFSETQ. The length of the CDR3 is 15 residues. The CDR3 here is CASSRTVTLNTEAFF. CDR3 nucleotide sequence: TGCGCCAGCAGCAGGACAGTAACCTTGAACACTGAAGCTTTCTTT.

This clone was seen a few times. This chain uses TRBV9 with TRBJ2-7, with D hard to call. The CDR3 contains 15 residues. The V gene lost 3 bases and the J gene lost 5 bases, with 18 bases spanning the gap. Germline V gene lookup returns CDR1 SGDLS and CDR2 YYNGEE. The CDR3 is CASSALGVSIHEQYF. The CDR3, as DNA: TGTGCCAGCAGCGCCCTGGGCGTGAGTATCCACGAGCAGTACTTC.

The CDR3 here is CASSFNYPEAGVSYNEQFF. The CDR3 DNA sequence: TGTGCCAGCAGCTTCAATTACCCCGAAGCGGGAGTCTCCTACAATGAGCAGTTCTTC. The chain recombines TRBV9 with TRBJ2-1; the match to TRBD2 covers 8 bases. The germline V gene encodes CDR1 SGDLS and CDR2 YYNGEE. Germline trimming cut 4 bases from V and 0 bases from J; bases unmatched to any gene: 15. CDR3 length: 19 residues.

The gene calls are TRBV7-9 and TRBJ1-5, with a possible D match to TRBD1 (6 bases). Trimming left V 2 bases short and J 5 bases short, with 19 bases between. There are 17 residues in the CDR3. Looked up from germline, CDR1 is SEHNR and CDR2 is FQNEAQ (reference sequence). CDR3 DNA sequence: TGTGCCAGCAGCTTATATAGTCTGGGGGCAGTGGATCAGCCCCAGCATTTT. Its translation is CASSLYSLGAVDQPQHF.

This sequence joins TRBV19 and TRBJ2-5; D not resolved. The CDR3 extends over 13 amino acids. Looked up from germline, CDR1 is LNHDA and CDR2 is SQIVND (reference sequence). V shed 6 bases and J shed 5 bases, with 13 bases lying between them. The CDR3 loop reads CASRSAVGETQYF. In DNA form, the CDR3 reads TGTGCCAGTAGATCCGCGGTCGGGGAGACCCAGTACTTC. The full variable domain, completed using reference TRBV19 and TRBJ2-5, is DGGITQSPKYLFRKEGQNVTLSCEQNLNHDAMYWYRQDPGQGLRLIYYSQIVNDFQKGDIAEGYSVSREKKESFPLTVTSAQKNPTAFYLCASRSAVGETQYFGPGTRLLVL.

J is TRBJ1-3 and V is TRBV30; no clear D. The length of the CDR3 is 13 residues. In germline, CDR1 is GTSNPN, CDR2 SVGIG (reference sequence). V gave up 4 bases and J gave up 5 bases, with 12 bases separating them. The CDR3 region has the DNA TGTGCCTGGAATAGGCAGGTTAGAAACACCATATATTTT. It encodes CAWNRQVRNTIYF.

The chain combines TRBV9 with TRBJ2-3; no clear D gene. Germline values: CDR1 SGDLS, CDR2 YYNGEE. This CDR3 is built from 11 residues. Between the trimmed V and J ends, which lost 8 bases and 4 bases, there was a span of 8 bases. The CDR3 nucleotides are TGTGCCAGTGGGCAGGCAGATACGCAGTATTTT. Its protein is CASGQADTQYF.

This clone was picked up a small number of times. The chain uses TRBV2 and TRBJ1-5; no clear D. CDR3 size: 13 residues. V was trimmed by 4 bases and J by 7 bases, leaving 11 bases between them. In germline, CDR1 is SNHLY, CDR2 FYNNEI. The CDR3 DNA is TGTGCCAGCAGTGCGGAGGGTAGCCAGCCCCAGCATTTT. It specifies CASSAEGSQPQHF.

This clone was counted a few times. The CDR3 reads CASSPVPLRGQHKHF. The CDR3 nucleotides read TGTGCCAGCAGCCCGGTCCCCTTGAGGGGACAGCACAAGCATTTT. The chain joins TRBV16 to TRBJ1-5, with 7 bases fitting TRBD1. Germline lookup yields CDR1 KGHSY and CDR2 FQNENV. This CDR3 has 15 amino acids. V was pared by 4 bases and J by 14 bases, with 17 bases of the junction left unmatched.

This rearrangement joins TRBV6-5 to TRBJ2-7; 8 nucleotides line up with TRBD2. Trimming removed 0 bases from V and 5 bases from J; junction bases left unmatched: 6. This CDR3 spans 15 amino acids. CDR1 MNHEY and CDR2 SVGAGI come from the germline V gene. CDR3 DNA: TGTGCCAGCAGTTACTCAAGCGGGAGTAACCACGAGCAGTACTTC. Translated, it gives CASSYSSGSNHEQYF.

The chain employs TRBV19 and TRBJ1-5; the D is unclear. This CDR3 contains 13 residues. V was shortened by 7 bases and J by 7 bases, with 14 bases between the two germline ends. Germline assignment: CDR1 LNHDA and CDR2 SQIVND (reference sequence). For the CDR3, the DNA is TGTGCCAGTACCTTAGGAGCGAGCCAGCCCCAGCATTTT. This sequence encodes CASTLGASQPQHF. The variable domain in full, with the rest retrieved from reference TRBV19 and TRBJ1-5, is DGGITQSPKYLFRKEGQNVTLSCEQNLNHDAMYWYRQDPGQGLRLIYYSQIVNDFQKGDIAEGYSVSREKKESFPLTVTSAQKNPTAFYLCASTLGASQPQHFGDGTRLSIL.

The V call is TRBV7-2, the J call TRBJ2-1; TRBD2 agrees at 9 bases. This CDR3 region has 16 residues. Germline CDR1 is SGHTA and CDR2 is FQGNSA. Trimming at V came to 1 base and at J to 6 bases, leaving 7 bases not matched to a gene. The CDR3 protein is CASSLGRGGGGNEQFF. The DNA for the CDR3 is TGTGCCAGCAGCTTAGGGCGGGGCGGGGGGGGCAATGAGCAGTTCTTC.

The V and J genes are TRBV7-2 and TRBJ1-6; D is perhaps TRBD1 (5 bases). CDR3 length equals 15 residues. Germline lookup yields CDR1 SGHTA and CDR2 FQGNSA. V lost 1 base, J lost 9 bases, and 13 bases lay in between. The CDR3 reads CASSLGTGAGSPLHF. The CDR3 nucleotides are TGTGCCAGCAGCTTAGGTACTGGGGCCGGTTCACCCCTCCACTTT.

This chain uses TRBV6-1 with TRBJ1-2; D may be TRBD1 (5 bases). V was pared by 7 bases and J by 8 bases, with 17 bases between. This CDR3 contains 13 residues. Germline lookup yields CDR1 MNHNS and CDR2 SASEGT. CDR3 sequence reads: CASKEAGSGGYTF. The CDR3 DNA reads TGTGCCAGCAAAGAGGCAGGGTCGGGCGGCTACACCTTC.

The V and J genes are TRBV7-9 and TRBJ1-6; a possible D gene is TRBD1 (5 bases). The germline gives CDR1 SEHNR, CDR2 FQNEAQ (reference sequence). The CDR3 extends over 14 amino acids. The germline V and J ends were trimmed by 5 bases and 10 bases, with 15 bases remaining between them. CDR3 amino acids: CASSATGDSSPLHF. The CDR3, as DNA: TGTGCCAGCAGCGCGACCGGGGACTCGTCACCCCTCCACTTT. The complete variable domain, with remaining parts taken from reference TRBV7-9 and TRBJ1-6, reads DTGVSQNPRHKITKRGQNVTFRCDPISEHNRLYWYRQTLGQGPEFLTYFQNEAQLEKSRLLSDRFSAERPKGSFSTLEIQRTEQGDSAMYLCASSATGDSSPLHFGNGTRLTVT.

In regard to this clone: A junction boundary mismatches the germline segment, possibly from a read error. The chain employs TRBV5-1 and TRBJ2-1; the match to TRBD2 covers 12 bases. Germline V gene sequence: CDR1 SGHRS, CDR2 YFSETQ. The CDR3 spans 15 residues. For the CDR3, the DNA is TGCGCTAGCAGCTCCGGACTAGCGGGACGGGATGAGCAGTTCTTC. Its protein is CASSSGLAGRDEQFF. The full variable domain, in which reference TRBV5-1 and TRBJ2-1 provide the parts outside the CDR3, is KAGVTQTPRYLIKTRGQQVTLSCSPISGHRSVSWYQQTPGQGLQFLFEYFSETQRNKGNFPGRFSGRQFSNSRSEMNVSTLELGDSALYLCASSSGLAGRDEQFFGPGTRLTVL.

The CDR3 bases are TGCGCCAGCAGCCCGGACGGGACTCGGGAGACCCAGTACTTC. Its translation: CASSPDGTRETQYF. The rearrangement joins TRBV5-1 to TRBJ2-5, with TRBD2 as a possible D gene (6 bases). Germline CDR1 and CDR2: SGHRS and YFSETQ. The CDR3 has 14 residues. With 4 bases removed from V and 5 bases from J, the gap between germline ends came to 15 bases. Filled out from reference TRBV5-1 and TRBJ2-5, the complete variable domain reads KAGVTQTPRYLIKTRGQQVTLSCSPISGHRSVSWYQQTPGQGLQFLFEYFSETQRNKGNFPGRFSGRQFSNSRSEMNVSTLELGDSALYLCASSPDGTRETQYFGPGTRLLVL.